This T cell receptor (beta chain) was identified in a study of blood T cell repertoires in COVID-19. Study context: COVID-19 samples from acute and convalescent phases originated in the United States, Italy and Spain. Nucleic acid was either cDNA or gDNA, and it came from T cells, B-cell-depleted T cells, or PBMCs.

Authors' processing steps: For nucleated cells, counts were estimated from reference gene primer amplification. Data came from immunoSEQ multiplex PCR; TCRdb stores just in-frame clones and leaves some out. From that table come the V and J calls and clone size; the DNA was used to work out D and trimming. The data contain tens of thousands of clones, about four fifths of them singletons. Per the germline V gene, CDR1 is GTSNPN and CDR2 is SVGIG (reference sequence). V was trimmed by 4 bases and J by 3 bases, leaving 10 bases between them. CDR3 length equals 13 residues. This chain connects TRBV30 to TRBJ1-5, with a tentative D call TRBD1 (5 bases). The specimen was peripheral blood. The sequence was obtained from a human donor in a cohort sampled during active COVID-19. CDR3 sequence: CAWTDSYNQPQHF. The CDR3 DNA follows: TGTGCCTGGACCGACAGCTACAATCAGCCCCAGCATTTT.